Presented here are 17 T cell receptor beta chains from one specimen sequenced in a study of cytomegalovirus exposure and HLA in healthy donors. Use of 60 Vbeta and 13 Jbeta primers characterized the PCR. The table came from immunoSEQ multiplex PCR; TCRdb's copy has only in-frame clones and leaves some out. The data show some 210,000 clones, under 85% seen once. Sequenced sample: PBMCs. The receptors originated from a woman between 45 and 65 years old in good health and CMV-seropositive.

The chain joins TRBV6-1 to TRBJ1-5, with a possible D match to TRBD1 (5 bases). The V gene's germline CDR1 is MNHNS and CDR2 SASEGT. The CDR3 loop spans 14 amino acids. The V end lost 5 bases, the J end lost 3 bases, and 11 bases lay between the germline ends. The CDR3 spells CASSSGIPNQPQHF. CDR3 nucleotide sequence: TGTGCCAGCAGTTCAGGGATCCCCAATCAGCCCCAGCATTTT.

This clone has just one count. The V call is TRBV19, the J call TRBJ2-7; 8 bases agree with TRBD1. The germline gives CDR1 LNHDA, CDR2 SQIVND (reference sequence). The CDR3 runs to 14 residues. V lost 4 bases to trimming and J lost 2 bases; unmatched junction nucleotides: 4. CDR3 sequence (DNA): TGTGCCAGTAGTAAGCAGGGGGCCACCTACGAGCAGTACTTC. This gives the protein CASSKQGATYEQYF.

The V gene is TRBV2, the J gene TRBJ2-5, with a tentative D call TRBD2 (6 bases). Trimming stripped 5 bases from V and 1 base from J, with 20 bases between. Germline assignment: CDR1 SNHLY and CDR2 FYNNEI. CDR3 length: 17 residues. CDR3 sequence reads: CASSPRRALRVQETQYF. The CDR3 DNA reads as TGTGCCAGCAGTCCCCGGAGGGCTCTGCGGGTCCAAGAGACCCAGTACTTC.

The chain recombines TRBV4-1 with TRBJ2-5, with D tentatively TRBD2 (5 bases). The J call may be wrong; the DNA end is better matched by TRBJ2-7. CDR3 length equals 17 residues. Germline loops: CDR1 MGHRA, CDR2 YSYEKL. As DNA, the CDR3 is TGCGCCAGCAGCCCCCCTCCCCCTGGACGGGGATCCTACGAGCAGTACTTC. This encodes CASSPPPPGRGSYEQYF.

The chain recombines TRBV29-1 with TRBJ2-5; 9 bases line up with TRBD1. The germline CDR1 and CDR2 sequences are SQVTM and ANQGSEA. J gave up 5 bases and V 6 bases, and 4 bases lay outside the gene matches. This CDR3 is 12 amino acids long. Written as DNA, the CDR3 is TGCAGCGTCTACAGGGGGCCGGAGACCCAGTACTTC. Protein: CSVYRGPETQYF.

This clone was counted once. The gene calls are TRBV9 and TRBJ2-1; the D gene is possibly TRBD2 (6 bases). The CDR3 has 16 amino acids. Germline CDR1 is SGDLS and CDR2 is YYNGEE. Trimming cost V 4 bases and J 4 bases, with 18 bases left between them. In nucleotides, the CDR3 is TGTGCCAGCAGCCCTAACCGACGGGGGTGGTACAATGAGCAGTTCTTC. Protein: CASSPNRRGWYNEQFF.

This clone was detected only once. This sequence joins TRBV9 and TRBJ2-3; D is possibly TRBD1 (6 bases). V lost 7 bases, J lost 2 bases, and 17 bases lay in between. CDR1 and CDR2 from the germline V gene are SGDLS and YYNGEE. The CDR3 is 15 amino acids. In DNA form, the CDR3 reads TGTGCCAGCGGACAGAGGACGATTTTCACAGATACGCAGTATTTT. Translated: CASGQRTIFTDTQYF.

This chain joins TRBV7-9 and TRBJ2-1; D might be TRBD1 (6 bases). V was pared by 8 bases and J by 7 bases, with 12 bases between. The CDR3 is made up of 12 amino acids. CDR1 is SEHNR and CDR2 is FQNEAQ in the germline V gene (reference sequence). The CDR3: CASGTITNEQFF. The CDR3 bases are TGTGCCAGCGGGACAATTACAAATGAGCAGTTCTTC. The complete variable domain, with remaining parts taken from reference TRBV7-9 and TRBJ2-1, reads DTGVSQNPRHKITKRGQNVTFRCDPISEHNRLYWYRQTLGQGPEFLTYFQNEAQLEKSRLLSDRFSAERPKGSFSTLEIQRTEQGDSAMYLCASGTITNEQFFGPGTRLTVL.

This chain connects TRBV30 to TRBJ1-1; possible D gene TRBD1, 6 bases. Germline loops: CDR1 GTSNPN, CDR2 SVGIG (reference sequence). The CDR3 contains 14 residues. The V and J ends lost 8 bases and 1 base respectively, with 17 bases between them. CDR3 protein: CARRQAPENTEAFF. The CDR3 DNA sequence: TGTGCCAGACGACAGGCCCCTGAGAACACTGAAGCTTTCTTT.

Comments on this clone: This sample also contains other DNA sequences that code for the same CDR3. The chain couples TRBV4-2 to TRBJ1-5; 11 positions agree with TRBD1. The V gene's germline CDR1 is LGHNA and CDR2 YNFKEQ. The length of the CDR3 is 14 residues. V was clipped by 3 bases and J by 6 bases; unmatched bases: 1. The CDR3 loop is CASSQGQGGQPQHF. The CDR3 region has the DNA TGTGCCAGCAGCCAGGGACAGGGGGGTCAGCCCCAGCATTTT.

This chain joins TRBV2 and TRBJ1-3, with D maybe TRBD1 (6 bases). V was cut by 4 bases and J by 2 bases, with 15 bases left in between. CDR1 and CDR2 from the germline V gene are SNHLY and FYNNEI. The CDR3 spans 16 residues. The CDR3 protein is CASSGGTRGPGNTIYF. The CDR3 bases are TGTGCCAGCAGTGGTGGGACACGGGGACCTGGAAACACCATATATTTT.

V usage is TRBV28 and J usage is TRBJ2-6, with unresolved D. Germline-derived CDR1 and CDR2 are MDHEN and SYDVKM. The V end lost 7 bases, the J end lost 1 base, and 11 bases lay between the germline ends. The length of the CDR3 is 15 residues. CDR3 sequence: CASTHQVSGANVLTF. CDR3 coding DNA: TGTGCCAGCACCCACCAGGTTTCTGGGGCCAACGTCCTGACTTTC. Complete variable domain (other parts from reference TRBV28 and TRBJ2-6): DVKVTQSSRYLVKRTGEKVFLECVQDMDHENMFWYRQDPGLGLRLIYFSYDVKMKEKGDIPEGYSVSREKKERFSLILESASTNQTSMYLCASTHQVSGANVLTFGAGSRLTVL.

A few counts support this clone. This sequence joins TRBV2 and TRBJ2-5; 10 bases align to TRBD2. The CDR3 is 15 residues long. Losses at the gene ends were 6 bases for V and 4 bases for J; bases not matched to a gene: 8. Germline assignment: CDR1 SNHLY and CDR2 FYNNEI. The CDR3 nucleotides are TGTGCCAGCAGGGGGGGGCTAGCGGGGGTAGAGACCCAGTACTTC. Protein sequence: CASRGGLAGVETQYF.

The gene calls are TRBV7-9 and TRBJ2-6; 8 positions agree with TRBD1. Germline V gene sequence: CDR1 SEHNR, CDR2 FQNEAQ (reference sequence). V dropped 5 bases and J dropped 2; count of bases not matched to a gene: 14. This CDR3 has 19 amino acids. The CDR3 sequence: CASSQSSLGQAPGANVLTF. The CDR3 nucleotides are TGTGCCAGCAGCCAAAGCTCTCTGGGACAGGCTCCTGGGGCCAACGTCCTGACTTTC.

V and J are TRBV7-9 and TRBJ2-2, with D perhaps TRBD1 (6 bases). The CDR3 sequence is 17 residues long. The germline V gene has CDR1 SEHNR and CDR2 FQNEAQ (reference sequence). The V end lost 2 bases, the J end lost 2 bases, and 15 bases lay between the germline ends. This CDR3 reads CASSLRQGGLNTGELFF. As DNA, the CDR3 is TGTGCCAGCAGCTTAAGGCAAGGGGGATTAAACACCGGGGAGCTGTTTTTT.

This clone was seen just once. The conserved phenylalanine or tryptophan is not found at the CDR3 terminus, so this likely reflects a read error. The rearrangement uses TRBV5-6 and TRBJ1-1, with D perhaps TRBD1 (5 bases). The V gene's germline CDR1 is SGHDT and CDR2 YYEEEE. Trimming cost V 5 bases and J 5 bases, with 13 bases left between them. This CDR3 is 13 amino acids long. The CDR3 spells CASRSQGGTEAFL. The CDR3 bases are TGTGCCAGCAGGAGCCAGGGAGGTACTGAAGCTTTCCTT.

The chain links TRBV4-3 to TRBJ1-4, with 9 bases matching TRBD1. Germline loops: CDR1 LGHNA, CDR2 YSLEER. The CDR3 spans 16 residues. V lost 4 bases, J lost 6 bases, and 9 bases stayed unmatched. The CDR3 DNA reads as TGCGCCAGCAGCCGCCCGGGGACAGGGTCTCATGAAAAACTGTTTTTT. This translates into CASSRPGTGSHEKLFF.